One and the same sample provided the 16 T cell receptor beta chains below, sequenced in a study of control samples from healthy donors and cancer patients. Repertoires were generated with immunoSEQ multiplex PCR, while TCRdb's copy carries only in-frame clones and drops some. In the table there are tens of thousands of clones, roughly 90% of which are singletons. The sample consisted of blood. These receptors all stem from a man between 45 and 60 years old in good health.

The chain recombines TRBV5-1 with TRBJ1-1; the D gene is possibly TRBD1 (6 bases). Trimming pared 3 bases from V and 1 base from J, leaving 7 bases between. Germline CDR1 is SGHRS and CDR2 is YFSETQ. This CDR3 has 13 amino acids. DNA for the CDR3: TGCGCCAGCAGCTGGGGGGCGAACACTGAAGCTTTCTTT. Translating gives CASSWGANTEAFF.

The chain carries TRBV29-1 and TRBJ1-2; D perhaps matches TRBD1 (6 bases). This CDR3 has 15 amino acids. V shed 4 bases and J shed 2 bases, with 17 bases lying between them. Germline V gives CDR1 SQVTM, CDR2 ANQGSEA. The CDR3 is CSVATGDYANYGYTF. CDR3 sequence (DNA): TGCAGCGTTGCGACAGGCGATTATGCCAACTATGGCTACACCTTC.

V is TRBV6-5 and J is TRBJ1-4, with D possibly matching TRBD1 (5 bases). CDR3 size: 15 residues. V was shortened by 7 bases and J by 5 bases, with 17 bases between the two germline ends. Germline V lookup: CDR1 MNHEY, CDR2 SVGAGI. CDR3 in amino acids: CASKARRGENEKLFF. The CDR3 nucleotides are TGTGCCAGCAAAGCTCGCCGGGGCGAAAATGAAAAACTGTTTTTT.

The chain has TRBV6-6 and TRBJ2-7; D gene ambiguous. This CDR3 region has 16 residues. With 4 bases removed from V and 0 bases from J, the gap between germline ends came to 16 bases. Germline V lookup: CDR1 MNHNY, CDR2 SVGAGI (reference sequence). CDR3 region: CASSSLAKLSSYEQYF. The CDR3 DNA reads TGTGCCAGCAGTTCCCTTGCCAAACTGAGCTCCTACGAGCAGTACTTC.

J is TRBJ1-2 and V is TRBV12-3 or TRBV12-4; D uncertain. The ends were cut back, 3 bases at V and 6 bases at J, with 11 bases in the middle. This CDR3 is 13 amino acids long. CDR3 nucleotide sequence: TGTGCCAGCAGTTTTCGGGCGGCCCATGGCTACACCTTC. Its translation: CASSFRAAHGYTF.

V gene TRBV19 combines with J gene TRBJ2-3; 13 bases map to TRBD2. Germline V gene sequence: CDR1 LNHDA, CDR2 SQIVND (reference sequence). This CDR3 is built from 16 residues. The V gene end was trimmed by 4 bases and the J gene end by 6 bases; junction bases not matched to a gene: 7. The CDR3 sequence is CASSKKLAGGPDTQYF. In nucleotides, the CDR3 is TGTGCCAGTAGTAAAAAACTAGCGGGGGGGCCGGATACGCAGTATTTT.

CDR3 residues: CATSRDKDEETQYF. CDR3 nucleotides: TGTGCCACCAGCAGAGATAAAGACGAAGAGACCCAGTACTTC. V is TRBV15 and J is TRBJ2-5; D is unclear. Between the trimmed V and J ends, which lost 0 bases and 3 bases, there was a span of 8 bases. The length of the CDR3 is 14 residues. Germline CDR1 LNHNV, CDR2 YYDKDF (reference sequence). The full variable domain, with the rest looked up from reference TRBV15 and TRBJ2-5, is DAMVIQNPRYQVTQFGKPVTLSCSQTLNHNVMYWYQQKSSQAPKLLFHYYDKDFNNEADTPDNFQSRRPNTSFCFLDIRSPGLGDTAMYLCATSRDKDEETQYFGPGTRLLVL.

The chain couples TRBV24-1 to TRBJ1-2; D unclear. Trimming took off 4 bases at V and 4 bases at J, with 9 bases between the two ends. The CDR3 loop spans 13 amino acids. Germline CDR1 reads KGHDR; CDR2 reads SFDVKD. CDR3 sequence (DNA): TGTGCCACCAGTGACGCCGTGGGCTATGGCTACACCTTC. As protein: CATSDAVGYGYTF.

The V and J genes are TRBV6-6 and TRBJ1-5; D perhaps matches TRBD1 (5 bases). CDR3 size: 15 residues. Germline CDR1 and CDR2: MNHNY and SVGAGI (reference sequence). V lost 2 bases to trimming and J lost 5 bases, with 13 bases between them. DNA for the CDR3: TGTGCCAGCAGTTACAATACGGCAGGGCATCAGCCCCAGCATTTT. Translated: CASSYNTAGHQPQHF.

The CDR3 sequence: CASSEGGRYTQYF. The CDR3 nucleotides are TGCGCCTCCAGCGAGGGCGGGAGGTATACGCAGTATTTT. The chain recombines TRBV10-2 with TRBJ2-3, with 8 positions matching TRBD2. The trim removed 11 bases at V and 7 bases at J, leaving 11 bases unmatched. The CDR3 has 13 residues. CDR1 is WSHSY, CDR2 SAAADI, per germline.

The rearrangement joins TRBV3-1 (or the pseudogene TRBV3-2) to TRBJ2-5; 9 nucleotides line up with TRBD2. The germline V gene encodes CDR1 LGHDT and CDR2 YNNKEL (reference sequence). This CDR3 comprises 15 residues. The V segment lost 4 bases and the J segment 5 bases; nucleotides outside the gene matches: 8. The CDR3 sequence: CASSLGAGGPETQYF. The CDR3 DNA sequence: TGTGCCAGCAGCCTAGGAGCGGGGGGCCCGGAGACCCAGTACTTC.

This chain connects TRBV27 to TRBJ1-2; the match to TRBD1 covers 8 bases. The CDR3 has 15 residues. Germline lookup yields CDR1 MNHEY and CDR2 SMNVEV (reference sequence). J was trimmed by 4 bases and V by 5 bases; bases with no gene match: 9. The CDR3 is CASSTRTGSIYGYTF. CDR3 coding DNA: TGTGCCAGCAGTACCAGGACAGGGAGTATCTATGGCTACACCTTC.

The J gene is TRBJ2-1, the V gene TRBV2, with D perhaps matching TRBD1 (5 bases). V shed 1 base and J shed 1 base, with 11 bases lying between them. CDR1 SNHLY and CDR2 FYNNEI come from the germline V gene. The CDR3 runs to 16 residues. This CDR3 is CASSEDRFRSYNEQFF. The CDR3 region has the DNA TGTGCCAGCAGTGAAGACAGGTTTAGGTCCTACAATGAGCAGTTCTTC. The variable domain in full, with the rest retrieved from reference TRBV2 and TRBJ2-1, is EPEVTQTPSHQVTQMGQEVILRCVPISNHLYFYWYRQILGQKVEFLVSFYNNEISEKSEIFDDQFSVERPDGSNFTLKIRSTKLEDSAMYFCASSEDRFRSYNEQFFGPGTRLTVL.

This chain uses TRBV14 with TRBJ2-2; maybe TRBD2 (6 bases). Trimming left V 4 bases short and J 5 bases short, with 11 bases between. The CDR3 spans 14 residues. Per the germline V gene, CDR1 is SGHDN and CDR2 is FVKESK. CDR3 in amino acids: CASSLRLDTGELFF. In DNA form, the CDR3 reads TGTGCCAGCAGCCTTCGACTAGATACCGGGGAGCTGTTTTTT.

This clone was observed a single time. The chain couples TRBV5-1 to TRBJ2-2; 9 bases line up with TRBD1. The CDR3 loop spans 16 amino acids. From germline, CDR1 is SGHRS and CDR2 YFSETQ. The V segment lost 3 bases and the J segment 2 bases; nucleotides outside the gene matches: 5. The CDR3 DNA is TGCGCCAGCAGCTCCTCGGGACAGGGTAACACCGGGGAGCTGTTTTTT. This codes for CASSSSGQGNTGELFF.

The chain recombines TRBV7-6 with TRBJ1-5, with D perhaps TRBD1 (6 bases). Germline V gene lookup returns CDR1 SGHVS and CDR2 FNYEAQ. Trimming removed 1 base at V and 4 bases at J, with 8 bases between. This CDR3 is 14 amino acids long. DNA for the CDR3: TGTGCCAGCAGCTTAGACCAGGGGAATCAGCCCCAGCATTTT. This translates into CASSLDQGNQPQHF.